This TCR beta chain was sequenced for a study of cytomegalovirus exposure and HLA in healthy donors (dated by TCRdb to 2017 to 2019). In the study overall: In an earlier analysis of fewer than 750 of the donors, 276 Gb of sequence data and about 110 million unique TCR beta sequences from about 180 million T cells were reported. High-throughput TCR immunosequencing, statistical association of individual TCRs with disease status, and machine learning were combined to predict cytomegalovirus infection status. The T cell repertoires of 670 or so subjects were profiled by immunosequencing and related to cytomegalovirus serostatus. HLA typing covered class I and class II loci at four-digit resolution. Of the 350 to 450 genotyped donors, less than 85% were placed in the genetic ancestry cluster associated with self-reported Caucasian donors. To study patterns of TCR occurrence, a later analysis re-analyzed previously published TCR beta repertoires from 550 to 800 donors and added high-resolution HLA genotyping. All discovery cohort repertoires had been generated using a single sequencing platform. Among some 400 genotyped donors of the cohort, an average of about 240,000 unique TCR beta nucleotide sequences were sequenced per donor, 15% to 20% of them non-productive. The aim of the study was to test whether cataloging public T cell receptors could identify signatures of past pathogen exposure. Alongside the repertoire data, information on donor age, sex, ethnicity and CMV serostatus was compiled. In addition to the first cohort of 650 to 800 subjects, a separate validation cohort of around 110 different subjects was used. The number of donors typed differed by locus, with 629-630 for A, B, C, DRB1 and DQB1, 522 for DQA1, about 610 for DPA1, and around 460 for DPB1. Rather than using new phenotypic data, the later analysis identified candidate immune exposures from TCR beta sequences and from how often those sequences occurred across donors. About 280 gigabases of sequencing data and approximately 91 million unique TCR sequences made up an early release that covered approximately 650 HLA-typed donors. In a later genetic analysis, genome-wide SNP genotypes for about three fifths of the roughly 670 donors were used, and that subset was treated as a discovery cohort. To decide whether each TCR beta V gene segment behaved as functional or pseudogenic, an earlier analysis of approximately 600 of the donors relied on high-throughput TCR beta sequencing. Four to six DR-DQ haplotypes were handled as single units for association and clustering, since linkage in the cohort was strong.

The cohort was made up of 500 to 850 healthy bone marrow donors. Cohort members were all nominally healthy when sampled, although unrecorded immune exposures were likely present. The donor was CMV seropositive and was included in the group of about 290 seropositive cohort members. A peripheral blood sample was provided by each donor, and peripheral blood mononuclear cells were used for TCR beta sequencing. The Qiagen DNeasy Blood Extraction Kit was used to extract genomic DNA from the blood cell samples. The library was produced with the immunoSEQ multiplex PCR assay. For the multiplex PCR, a mixture combining 60 forward primers for TCR Vbeta segments and 13 reverse primers for TCR Jbeta segments was used. The CDR3 region of rearranged TCR beta genes was amplified from genomic DNA by a multiplex PCR assay. The Illumina HiSeq System was used to sequence the amplified TCR beta libraries as 87-base-pair reads. On the study's bioinformatics: A later analysis counted around 72 million unique TCR beta chains across the 666 repertoires, and 10 million to 12 million of these chains were shared by at least two donors. Raw reads were error-corrected and collapsed into unique sequences by a nearest-neighbor algorithm in which closely related sequences were merged to remove PCR and sequencing errors. To assign V, D and J gene segments, CDR3 sequences were aligned to IMGT reference sequences. For a sequence to be retained, a match of at least six nucleotides was required to both a V gene segment and a J gene segment. Rearrangements were classified as productive when the CDR3 lacked stop codons and remained in frame with V and J, and all other rearrangements were classified as non-productive. Following IMGT convention, CDR3 was defined as the stretch from the second conserved V-encoded cysteine up to the conserved J-encoded phenylalanine. In an earlier analysis of more than 550 of the donors, sequences lacking an unambiguous match to a single V gene segment were excluded. An earlier analysis of a few hundred of the donors called V segments functional above 56.7% productive rearrangements and segregating when the between-donor standard deviation exceeded 5%. To diagnose cytomegalovirus status from the catalog of TCR beta chain sequences, a statistical classification framework was built. V and J gene assignment, in a later analysis, came from comparing TCR nucleotide sequences with IMGT/GENE-DB human TR gene sequences. In a later analysis, CDR3 sequences and most-parsimonious VDJ recombination scenarios were assigned using the TCRdist pipeline. In a later analysis, each TCR beta chain was defined by its CDR3 amino acid sequence together with its V-gene family, and reads lacking a unique V-gene family were excluded. In a later analysis, fewer than 600 highly shared, low-generation-probability nucleotide sequences were removed to address suspected cross-contamination and a sequencing artifact. In a later analysis, a clonal expansion index was calculated for each public chain from normalized within-repertoire ranks of inferred template counts. In a later analysis, generation probabilities were computed with a VDJ recombination model fitted to out-of-frame rearrangements, and the resulting probabilities were checked against IGoR. In a later analysis, TCR-TCR, TCR-HLA and TCR-CMV co-occurrence was scored with hypergeometric tests, and a repertoire-size bias correction was applied to TCR pairs. In a later analysis, false discovery rates were estimated by permuting HLA or CMV assignments 20 times. In a later analysis, co-occurring TCRs were grouped with DBSCAN, and TCRdist sequence similarity was added when clustering was performed within HLA-allele-positive subsets. Repertoires with fewer than 30,000 or more than 120,000 public chains, plus five repertoires with anomalous nucleotide sharing, were excluded from co-occurrence clustering. The clones in this table, taken by TCRdb from immuneACCESS, are in-frame only. Not every clone is retained; where verified, under half of the shortfall comes from an unresolved V gene, and the cause of the rest is unknown. That table supplies the V and J calls and clone size; D and trimming were determined from the DNA. In all, the sample holds some 100,000 clones, and about 75% of those were seen once. The ten largest clonotypes hold around 10% of the sample.

The cysteine opens and the phenylalanine closes a CDR3 of 12 amino acids. Only CDR3 DNA remains: 36 bases, in frame from the first base. Trimming removed 3 bases from V and 1 base from J, leaving 4 bases between the germline ends. In the germline V gene, CDR1 corresponds to SGDLS and CDR2 to YYNGEE. Worth noting for this clone: Its antigen is currently not known. No qualities accompany the bases; no much larger clone lies one base away.

Overall study outcomes, separate from this receptor: HLA typing was unavailable for some donors at each locus, so association tests used only the typed subset. Several of the top co-occurrence clusters appeared to be linked to parvovirus B19, influenza, CMV and Epstein-Barr virus, according to a later analysis. In a later genetic analysis, fewer N-insertions in productive TCRs were reported among donors in an Asian-associated ancestry cluster than the roughly 700-donor mean. An association between a missense DCLRE1C variant and V-gene and J-gene trimming of TCR beta chains was found in a later genetic analysis and replicated in an independent cohort. Across donors, most TCR sequences were observed very rarely, whereas some public TCRs were present in many individuals. A later analysis found that most CMV-associated TCR beta chains appeared HLA-restricted, with HLA associations seemingly driven largely by CMV exposure. A group of highly shared sequence variants was considered likely to be a technical artifact of the sequencing pipeline. An earlier analysis of around 500 of the donors showed that most TCR beta V segments appeared in productive rearrangements either about 90% or about 30% of the time, which broadly matched IMGT annotations. A further reported finding was that TCR beta sequences accurately predicted the HLA-A and HLA-B alleles for most subjects in the first cohort. Because counts were too low, approximately 18 rarely observed V segments, including chromosome 9 orphons, were excluded from the earlier analysis of roughly 580 of the donors. Some IMGT-functional V segments, including TRBV6-2 and TRBV6-3, could not be distinguished by the 87-base-pair reads and were therefore excluded. At a false discovery rate of 0.05, a later analysis linked some 17,000 TCR beta sequences to specific HLA alleles. In both the original and validation cohorts, the classifier was reported to diagnose cytomegalovirus status with high specificity and sensitivity. Roughly uniform sequencing depth across donors was assumed in presence/absence analyses, although this assumption may not hold. For the cohort, immune exposure information was limited to CMV serostatus. Linkage disequilibrium might explain the correlated functional status among segregating V segments, but an unknown experimental factor could not be excluded. The authors suggested that the approach could potentially be extended to other disease states and immunological phenotypes. The study gave a list of some 150 TCR beta chains associated with cytomegalovirus. Only TCR beta chains were sequenced in this cohort, and the absence of alpha or paired-chain data limited detectable features. In a later analysis, the rate of TCR association differed among HLA loci, with DRB1 alleles having the most associated TCRs and HLA-C alleles having the fewest. Assigning TCR associations to individual alleles was difficult when HLA alleles, especially DR and DQ, strongly co-occurred. Three of the identified cytomegalovirus-associated TCR beta chains were confirmed in vitro to be specific for cytomegalovirus antigens. In a later analysis, HLA-associated TCR beta chains were found to be more clonally expanded and to have lower generation probabilities than equally common non-associated chains.

Recombination linked TRBV9 to TRBJ1-1; confidence is insufficient to name the D gene. The receptor's source is a woman in her 40s in good health and CMV-seropositive. The sequenced sample was PBMCs. The CDR3 sequence is CASSAWNTEAFF. At the DNA level, the sequence is TGTGCCAGCAGCGCATGGAACACTGAAGCTTTCTTT.